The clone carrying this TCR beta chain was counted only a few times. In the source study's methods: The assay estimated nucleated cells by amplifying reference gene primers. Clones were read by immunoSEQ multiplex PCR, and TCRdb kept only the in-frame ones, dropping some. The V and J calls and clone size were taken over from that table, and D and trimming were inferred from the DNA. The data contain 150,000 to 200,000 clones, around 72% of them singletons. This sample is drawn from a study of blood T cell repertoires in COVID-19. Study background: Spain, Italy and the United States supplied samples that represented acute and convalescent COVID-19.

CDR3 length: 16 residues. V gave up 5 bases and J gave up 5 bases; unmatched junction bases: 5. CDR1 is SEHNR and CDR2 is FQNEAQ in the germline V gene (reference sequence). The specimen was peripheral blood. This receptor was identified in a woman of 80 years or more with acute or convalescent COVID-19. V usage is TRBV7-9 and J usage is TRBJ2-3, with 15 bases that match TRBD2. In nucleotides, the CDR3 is TGTGCCAGCAGCAAGGGACTAGCGGGAGGCCTAGATACGCAGTATTTT. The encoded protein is CASSKGLAGGLDTQYF.